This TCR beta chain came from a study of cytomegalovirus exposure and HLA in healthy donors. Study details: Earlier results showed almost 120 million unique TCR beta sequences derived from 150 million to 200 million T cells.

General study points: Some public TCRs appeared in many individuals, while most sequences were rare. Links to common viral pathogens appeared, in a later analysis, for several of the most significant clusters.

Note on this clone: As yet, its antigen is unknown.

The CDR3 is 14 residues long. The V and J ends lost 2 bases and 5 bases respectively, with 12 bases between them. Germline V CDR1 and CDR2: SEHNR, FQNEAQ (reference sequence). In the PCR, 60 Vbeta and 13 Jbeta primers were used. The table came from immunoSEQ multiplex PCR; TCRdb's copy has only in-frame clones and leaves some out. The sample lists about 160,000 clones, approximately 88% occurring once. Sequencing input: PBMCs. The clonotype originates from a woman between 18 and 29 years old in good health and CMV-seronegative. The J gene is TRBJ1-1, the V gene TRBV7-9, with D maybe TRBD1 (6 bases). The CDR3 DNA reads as TGTGCCAGCAGCTTACAGGGGCCGAGGACTGAAGCTTTCTTT. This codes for CASSLQGPRTEAFF.